These 4 T cell receptor beta chains came from one sample sequenced in a study of monozygotic twins with inflammatory bowel disease. TCRdb reprocessed the 5' RACE reads; each CDR3 protein has one entry and no DNA is given. Its clone listing holds just over 300,000 distinct CDR3 sequences. What was sequenced was blood. The source is a human donor with ulcerative colitis or Crohn's disease, or a healthy co-twin of an affected twin (not recorded which).

This chain uses TRBV7-2 with TRBJ2-7; TCRdb designates TRBD1, a call that cannot be tested without DNA. The CDR3 consists of 13 residues. Looked up from germline, CDR1 is SGHTA and CDR2 is FQGNSA. The CDR3 here is CASRRDRGFEQYF.

The chain couples TRBV9 to TRBJ2-1; as DNA is missing, the TRBD1 call by TCRdb cannot be tested. Germline-derived CDR1 and CDR2 are SGDLS and YYNGEE. This CDR3 region has 14 residues. The CDR3 protein is CASSLTGANNEQFF.

The V and J genes are TRBV24-1 and TRBJ2-5; TCRdb's D call, TRBD1, is unchecked because there is no DNA. The CDR3 is made up of 15 amino acids. Germline V gene sequence: CDR1 KGHDR, CDR2 SFDVKD. CDR3 amino acids: CATSDPGQGKETQYF.

CDR3 sequence: CASSPDRREKLFF. The chain recombines TRBV7-2 with TRBJ1-4; the TCRdb D gene call, TRBD1, has no DNA to confirm it. Germline V gene lookup returns CDR1 SGHTA and CDR2 FQGNSA. CDR3 length equals 13 residues.